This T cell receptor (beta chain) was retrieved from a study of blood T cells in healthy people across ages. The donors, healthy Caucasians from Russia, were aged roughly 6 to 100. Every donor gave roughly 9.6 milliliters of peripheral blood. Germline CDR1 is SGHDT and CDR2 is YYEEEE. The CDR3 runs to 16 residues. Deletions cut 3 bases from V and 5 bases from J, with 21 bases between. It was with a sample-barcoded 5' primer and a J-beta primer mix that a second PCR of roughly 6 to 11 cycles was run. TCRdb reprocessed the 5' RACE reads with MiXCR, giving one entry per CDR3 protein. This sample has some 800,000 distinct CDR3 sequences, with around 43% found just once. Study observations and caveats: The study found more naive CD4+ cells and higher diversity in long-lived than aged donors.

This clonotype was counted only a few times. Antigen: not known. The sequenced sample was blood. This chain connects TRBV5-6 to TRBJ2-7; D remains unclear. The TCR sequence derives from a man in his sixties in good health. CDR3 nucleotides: TGTGCCAGCAGCTCTCCCCTCGAGGCCATTGGGGACGAGCAGTACTTC. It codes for CASSSPLEAIGDEQYF.